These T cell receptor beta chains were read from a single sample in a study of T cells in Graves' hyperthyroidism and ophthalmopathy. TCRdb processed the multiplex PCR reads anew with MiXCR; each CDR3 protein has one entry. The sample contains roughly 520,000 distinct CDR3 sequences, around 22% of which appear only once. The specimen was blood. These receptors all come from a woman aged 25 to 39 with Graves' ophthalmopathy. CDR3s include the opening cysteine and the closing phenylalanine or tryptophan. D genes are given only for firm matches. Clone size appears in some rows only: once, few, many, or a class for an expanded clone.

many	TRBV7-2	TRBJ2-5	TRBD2	CASSPRGGEGETQYF	TGTGCCAGCAGCCCTCGGGGGGGCGAAGGTGAGACCCAGTACTTC
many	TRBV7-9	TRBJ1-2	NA	CASSSHSF	TGTGCCAGCAGCTCCCACAGCTTC
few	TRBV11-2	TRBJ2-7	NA	CASSQIRSPGSYEQYF	TGTGCCAGCAGCCAAATTAGGTCGCCGGGCTCCTACGAGCAGTACTTC
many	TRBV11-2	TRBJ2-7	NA	CASSPDDGRYFYEQYF	TGTGCCAGCAGCCCGGACGACGGGAGATACTTCTACGAGCAGTACTTC
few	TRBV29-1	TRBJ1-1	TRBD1	CSVEDPGQGNTEAFF	TGCAGCGTTGAAGATCCGGGACAGGGGAACACTGAAGCTTTCTTT
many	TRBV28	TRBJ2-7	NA	CASKQQGGPYEQYF	TGTGCCAGCAAACAACAGGGGGGGCCTTACGAGCAGTACTTC
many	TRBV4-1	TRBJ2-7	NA	CASSPGRRQQQYF	TGCGCCAGCAGCCCCGGGCGGAGACAACAGCAGTACTTC
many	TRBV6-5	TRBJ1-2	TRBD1	CASLFGDRGGYTF	TGTGCCAGCCTCTTTGGAGACAGGGGTGGCTACACCTTC
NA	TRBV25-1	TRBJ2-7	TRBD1	CASSAPLIGGHDQYF	TGTGCCAGCAGTGCTCCTTTGATAGGGGGCCACGATCAGTACTTC
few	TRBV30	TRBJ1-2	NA	CAWSVGQGPGYTF	TGTGCCTGGAGTGTAGGTCAGGGGCCTGGCTACACCTTC
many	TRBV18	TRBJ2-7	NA	CASSPIPSYEQYF	TGTGCCAGCTCACCAATCCCCTCCTACGAGCAGTACTTC
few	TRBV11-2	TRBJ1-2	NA	CASSSQVVLADGYTF	TGTGCCAGCAGCAGTCAAGTTGTCCTCGCTGATGGCTACACCTTC
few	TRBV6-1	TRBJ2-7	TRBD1	CASSARDRRNEQYF	TGTGCCAGCAGTGCCCGGGACAGGAGGAACGAGCAGTACTTC
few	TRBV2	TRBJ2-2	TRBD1	CASSEEKGAWTGELFF	TGTGCCAGCAGTGAGGAGAAGGGGGCATGGACCGGGGAGCTGTTTTTT
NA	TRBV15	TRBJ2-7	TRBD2	CATSRELSGGYLVYEQYF	TGTGCCACCAGCAGAGAATTAAGCGGGGGCTATTTAGTCTACGAGCAGTACTTC
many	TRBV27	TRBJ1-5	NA	CASSITAYSNQPQHF	TGTGCCAGCAGTATAACAGCTTATAGCAATCAGCCCCAGCATTTT
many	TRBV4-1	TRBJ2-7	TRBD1	CASSHGGQGREQYF	TGCGCCAGCAGCCATGGGGGACAGGGACGCGAGCAGTACTTC
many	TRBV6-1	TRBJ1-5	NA	CASSVERLVLSNQPQHF	TGTGCCAGCAGTGTGGAAAGACTAGTACTTAGCAATCAGCCCCAGCATTTT
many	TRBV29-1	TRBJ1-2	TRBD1	CSVGPGQGGGYTF	TGCAGCGTTGGCCCGGGACAGGGAGGCGGCTACACCTTC
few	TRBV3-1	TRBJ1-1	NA	CASSHRELNTEAFF	TGTGCCAGCAGCCATCGGGAGCTGAACACTGAAGCTTTCTTT
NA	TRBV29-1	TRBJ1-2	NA	CSGGEGLHGYTF	TGCAGCGGCGGAGAGGGGCTCCATGGCTACACCTTC
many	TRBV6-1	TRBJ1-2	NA	CASTPGRGAGGYTF	TGTGCCAGCACCCCCGGGCGGGGGGCGGGGGGCTACACCTTC
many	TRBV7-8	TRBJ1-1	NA	CASSFGTVNTEAFF	TGTGCCAGCAGCTTTGGGACGGTGAACACTGAAGCTTTCTTT
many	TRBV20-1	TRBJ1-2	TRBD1	CSARAGQANYGYTF	TGCAGTGCTAGGGCGGGACAGGCTAACTATGGCTACACCTTC
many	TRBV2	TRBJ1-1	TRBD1	CASTRTGTEAFF	TGTGCCAGCACCAGGACAGGCACTGAAGCTTTCTTT
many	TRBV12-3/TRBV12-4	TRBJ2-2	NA	CASSLLRLAGSGELFF	TGTGCCAGCAGTTTACTCCGACTGGCGGGGAGCGGGGAGCTGTTTTTT
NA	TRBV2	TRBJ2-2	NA	CASSVGGGSAGELFF	TGTGCCAGCAGCGTCGGGGGCGGGAGCGCCGGGGAGCTGTTTTTT
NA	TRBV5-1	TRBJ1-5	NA	CASSLEADQPQHF	TGCGCCAGCAGCTTGGAGGCAGACCAGCCCCAGCATTTT
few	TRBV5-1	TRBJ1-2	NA	CASSLEGDNYGYTF	TGCGCCAGCAGCTTGGAGGGAGACAACTATGGCTACACCTTC
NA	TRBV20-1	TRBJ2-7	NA	CSARGGRQEYF	TGCAGTGCTAGAGGAGGGAGGCAGGAGTACTTC
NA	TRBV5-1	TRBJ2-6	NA	CASSLVGGFLLSGANVLTF	TGCGCCAGCAGCTTGGTAGGAGGGTTTTTACTCTCTGGGGCCAACGTCCTGACTTTC
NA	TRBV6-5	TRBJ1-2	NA	CASSYGRAYGYTF	TGTGCCAGCAGTTACGGCAGGGCCTATGGCTACACCTTC
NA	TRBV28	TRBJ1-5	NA	CASSPLEISNQPQHF	TGTGCCAGCAGCCCCCTTGAGATTAGCAATCAGCCCCAGCATTTT
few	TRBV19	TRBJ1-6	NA	CASKDPGQGGKINSPLHF	TGTGCCAGCAAGGATCCGGGACAAGGGGGAAAAATAAATTCACCCCTCCACTTT
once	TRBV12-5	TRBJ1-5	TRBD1	CASALDRGHSTGPQHF	TGTGCTAGTGCCCTCGACAGGGGGCATTCGACGGGGCCCCAGCATTTT
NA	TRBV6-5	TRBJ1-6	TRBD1	CASSYSDRGDSPLHF	TGTGCCAGCAGTTACTCGGACAGGGGGGACTCACCCCTCCACTTT
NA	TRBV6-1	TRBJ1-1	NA	CASSAPRALSMNTEAFF	TGTGCCAGCAGTGCACCCCGGGCCCTTTCCATGAACACTGAAGCTTTCTTT
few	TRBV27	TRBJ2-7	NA	CASSLAAYYEQYF	TGTGCCAGCAGTTTAGCGGCCTACTACGAGCAGTACTTC
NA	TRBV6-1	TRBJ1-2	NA	CASSDYKVVDYGYTF	TGTGCCAGCAGTGATTACAAGGTAGTGGACTATGGCTACACCTTC
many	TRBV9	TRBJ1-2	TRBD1	CASSGQGGANYGYTF	TGTGCCAGCAGCGGCCAGGGGGGAGCTAACTATGGCTACACCTTC
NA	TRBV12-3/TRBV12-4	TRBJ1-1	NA	CASSLVGGAKNTEAFF	TGTGCCAGCAGTTTAGTGGGGGGGGCGAAGAACACTGAAGCTTTCTTT
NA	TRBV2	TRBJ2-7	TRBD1	CASGRQGRNEQYF	TGTGCCAGCGGGAGACAGGGGAGGAACGAGCAGTACTTC
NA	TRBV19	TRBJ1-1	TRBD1	CASSIHRGMNTEAFF	TGTGCCAGTAGTATCCACAGGGGAATGAACACTGAAGCTTTCTTT
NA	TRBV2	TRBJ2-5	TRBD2	CASRTAGGWETQYF	TGTGCCAGCAGAACAGCGGGAGGGTGGGAGACCCAGTACTTC
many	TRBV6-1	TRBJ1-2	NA	CASSESGDLGDGYTF	TGTGCCAGCAGTGAATCGGGCGACCTGGGGGATGGCTACACCTTC
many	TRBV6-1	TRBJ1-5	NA	CASSEASNQPQHF	TGTGCCAGCAGTGAGGCCAGCAATCAGCCCCAGCATTTT
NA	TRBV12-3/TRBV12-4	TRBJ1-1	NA	CASSLVEEAFF	TGTGCCAGCAGTTTGGTGGAGGAAGCTTTCTTT
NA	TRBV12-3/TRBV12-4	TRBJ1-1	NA	CATTGDANTEAFF	TGTGCCACTACGGGGGACGCAAACACTGAAGCTTTCTTT